This T cell receptor beta chain was documented in a study of Ad26.COV2.S vaccination and SARS-CoV-2 variants. The study, taken as a whole, reports: Placebo recipients had lower spike-specific TCR breadth than vaccine recipients.

The repertoire was sequenced with immunoSEQ multiplex PCR; TCRdb's copy has only in-frame clones and lacks some. The sample contains more than 300,000 clones, roughly 91% of which appear only once. Treatment denoted: around 19 received Ad26.COV2.S at low or high dose, single or two shots; several received placebo; per-sample allocation not given. Each sample was drawn 63 days after the first injection (of vaccine or placebo). On this clone itself: Its matching antigen is unknown.

The sequencing here drew on peripheral blood, taken in a trial of Ad26.COV2.S vaccine versus placebo. The clonotype comes from a person aged 18-60 years who received the Ad26.COV2.S COVID-19 vaccine or a placebo.

DNA of the CDR3: TGTGCCTGGGGGGGAGGACTAGCGGGCAGAAGCACAGATACGCAGTATTTT. This encodes CAWGGGLAGRSTDTQYF. The V call is TRBV30, the J call TRBJ2-3; 11 positions agree with TRBD2. J gave up 0 bases and V 5 bases, and 10 bases lay outside the gene matches. Germline assignment: CDR1 GTSNPN and CDR2 SVGIG (reference sequence). This CDR3 spans 17 amino acids.